Presented here are 13 T cell receptor beta chains from one specimen sequenced in a study of memory CD4+ T cells and cytomegalovirus serostatus. This table comes from immunoSEQ multiplex PCR, and its TCRdb copy is limited to in-frame clones, with some not included. The sample records around 60,000 clones, around 77% being singletons. The sort gate was single viable CD3+CD4+CD8-CD45RO+ cells for memory CD4+ T cells. Sequencing input: memory CD4+ T cells from blood. These receptors all come from an adult in good health and CMV-seronegative.

This clone was detected only a few times. The chain links TRBV9 to TRBJ1-1, with D unresolved. This CDR3 region has 13 residues. Germline V gene lookup returns CDR1 SGDLS and CDR2 YYNGEE. V dropped 5 bases and J dropped 4 bases, with 12 bases sitting between them. The CDR3 loop is CASSQTQSTEAFF. Written as DNA, the CDR3 is TGTGCCAGCAGTCAGACACAGTCCACTGAAGCTTTCTTT.

The chain joins TRBV4-1 to TRBJ2-7, with D perhaps matching TRBD1 (5 bases). This CDR3 region has 16 residues. The germline V gene has CDR1 MGHRA and CDR2 YSYEKL. V dropped 1 base and J dropped 1 base, with 14 bases sitting between them. Written as DNA, the CDR3 is TGCGCCAGCAGCCAAGGGGGCGGCCTGAGATCCTACGAGCAGTACTTC. This encodes CASSQGGGLRSYEQYF.

The rearrangement links TRBV28 to TRBJ2-7, with a possible D match to TRBD1 (5 bases). CDR3 length: 13 amino acids. Trimming removed 9 bases from V and 3 bases from J, with 15 bases in between. Germline V CDR1 and CDR2: MDHEN, SYDVKM. The DNA of the CDR3 is TGTGCCAGTCAGGGCACCCCACTCTACGAGCAGTACTTC. The encoded protein is CASQGTPLYEQYF.

V gene TRBV6-1 combines with J gene TRBJ2-7, with D uncertain. Germline CDR1 reads MNHNS; CDR2 reads SASEGT. The germline V and J ends were trimmed by 6 bases and 2 bases, with 11 bases remaining between them. The CDR3 has 13 residues. CDR3 protein: CASRGDKTYEQYF. The CDR3 region has the DNA TGTGCCAGCAGGGGTGACAAAACCTACGAGCAGTACTTC.

This clone was detected only a few times. This chain links TRBV5-1 with TRBJ2-2, with TRBD1 as a possible D gene (5 bases). The CDR3 has 16 amino acids. CDR1 is SGHRS and CDR2 is YFSETQ in the germline V gene. Trimming stripped 1 base from V and 4 bases from J, with 14 bases between. CDR3 in amino acids: CASSLIGAQGTGELFF. The CDR3 DNA sequence: TGCGCCAGCAGCTTGATAGGGGCGCAGGGCACCGGGGAGCTGTTTTTT.

This clone has only one observation. The V call is TRBV5-1, the J call TRBJ2-7; 7 positions agree with TRBD1. CDR1 is SGHRS, CDR2 YFSETQ, per germline. V gave up 3 bases and J gave up 2 bases; unmatched junction bases: 11. The CDR3 is 16 residues long. This chain's CDR3 is CASSYLTGTAAYEQYF. CDR3 bases: TGCGCCAGCAGCTACCTGACCGGGACAGCCGCCTACGAGCAGTACTTC.

The genes are TRBV6-5 and TRBJ2-3; tentatively, D is TRBD1 (5 bases). The CDR3 sequence is 13 residues long. The V end lost 6 bases, the J end lost 3 bases, and 10 bases lay between the germline ends. Germline V CDR1 and CDR2: MNHEY, SVGAGI. The CDR3 spells CASSFRVTDTQYF. The CDR3 DNA reads TGTGCCAGCAGCTTCAGGGTTACAGATACGCAGTATTTT.

This chain uses TRBV7-3 with TRBJ2-1; D is possibly TRBD2 (6 bases). The ends were cut back, 5 bases at V and 7 bases at J, with 18 bases in the middle. CDR3 size: 15 residues. Looked up from germline, CDR1 is SGHTA and CDR2 is FQGTGA. The CDR3 spells CASSPQAGRENEQFF. CDR3 bases: TGTGCCAGCAGCCCCCAGGCGGGACGCGAAAATGAGCAGTTCTTC.

This clone was detected a few times. This chain connects TRBV28 to TRBJ1-2; a possible D gene is TRBD1 (6 bases). The CDR3 totals 13 residues. Germline V gene sequence: CDR1 MDHEN, CDR2 SYDVKM. The germline V and J ends were trimmed by 11 bases and 11 bases, with 24 bases remaining between them. The CDR3, as DNA: TGTGCCTCAAGGGAGGGGGTGTCAGCTCGGTACACCTTC. The encoded protein is CASREGVSARYTF.

This clone has a single count. This chain uses TRBV2 with TRBJ1-5; 11 bases align to TRBD1. The CDR3 sequence is 15 residues long. Germline V gene data show CDR1 as SNHLY and CDR2 as FYNNEI. The junction had 1 base not matched to a gene; V was cut back by 4 bases and J by 2 bases. CDR3: CASSGTGGRNQPQHF. CDR3 coding DNA: TGTGCCAGCAGTGGGACAGGGGGCCGCAATCAGCCCCAGCATTTT.

This clone has only one observation. V is TRBV12-5 and J is TRBJ1-5, with D possibly TRBD1 on 5 matching bases. Germline lookup yields CDR1 LGHNT and CDR2 FRNRAP. Between the trimmed V and J ends, which lost 2 bases and 4 bases, there was a span of 15 bases. The CDR3 consists of 16 residues. This CDR3 is CASGLRQEGQNQPQHF. DNA of the CDR3: TGTGCTAGTGGTTTGCGCCAGGAGGGGCAGAATCAGCCCCAGCATTTT.

The chain recombines TRBV5-6 with TRBJ2-5; 8 bases line up with TRBD1. Unmatched junction bases numbered 10, after V lost 10 bases and J lost 5 bases. CDR1 SGHDT and CDR2 YYEEEE come from the germline V gene. The CDR3 totals 13 residues. The DNA for the CDR3 is TGTGCCGGAGGTGGACAGGGTGGGGAGACCCAGTACTTC. This gives the protein CAGGGQGGETQYF.

As to this clone: The same CDR3 is also encoded by other DNA sequences in this sample. The chain has TRBV30 and TRBJ2-1, with 7 positions matching TRBD2. Per the germline V gene, CDR1 is GTSNPN and CDR2 is SVGIG (reference sequence). The CDR3 sequence is 14 residues long. Unmatched junction bases numbered 6, after V lost 2 bases and J lost 5 bases. CDR3 in amino acids: CAWSPGLPNNEQFF. For the CDR3, the DNA is TGTGCCTGGAGTCCGGGACTACCGAACAATGAGCAGTTCTTC.